Detailed here is one TCR beta chain. The record originates from a study of blood T cell repertoires in COVID-19. Using immunoSEQ multiplex PCR, the repertoire was profiled, and TCRdb retains in-frame clones only, with some absent. The sample includes 70,000 to 80,000 clones, roughly 80% of them seen just once. The length of the CDR3 is 15 residues. V lost 2 bases to trimming and J lost 2 bases; unmatched junction nucleotides: 4. Germline V gives CDR1 LNHDA, CDR2 SQIVND (reference sequence). The specimen sequenced was peripheral blood. This sequence joins TRBV19 and TRBJ2-7; 9 bases map to TRBD1. This receptor was obtained from a human donor in a cohort sampled during active COVID-19. In DNA form, the CDR3 reads TGTGCCAGTAGTATAAGGGGACAGGGCACCTACGAGCAGTACTTC. Its translation: CASSIRGQGTYEQYF.